This T cell receptor beta chain appears in the sequencing data of a study of control samples from healthy donors and cancer patients. Produced via immunoSEQ multiplex PCR; TCRdb's table is partial and in-frame only. This sample yields about 110,000 clones, of which approximately 82% are seen a single time; under 8.5% belongs to the top ten. The sequenced sample consisted of blood. The sequence came from a man aged 18 to 29 in good health.

Here the CDR3 DNA reads TGCGCCAGCAGCTCGGGCCTTTGGGGCACCGGGGAGCTGTTTTTT. Protein product: CASSSGLWGTGELFF. V usage is TRBV5-1 and J usage is TRBJ2-2, with D hard to call. This CDR3 contains 15 residues. Per the germline V gene, CDR1 is SGHRS and CDR2 is YFSETQ. V gave up 3 bases and J gave up 4 bases, with 13 bases separating them.